The rows below give T cell receptor beta chains drawn from one sample of a study of blood T cell repertoires in COVID-19. Repertoires were generated with immunoSEQ multiplex PCR, while TCRdb's copy carries only in-frame clones and drops some. Of around 130,000 clones listed, more than 75% are singletons. Sequences were obtained from peripheral blood. The receptors stem from a woman of 80 years or more with acute or convalescent COVID-19. The CDR3 runs from the conserved cysteine through the conserved F or W. Each record gives: J gene, V gene, clone size, D gene, CDR3 protein, CDR3 DNA. The D gene is left open where the match is weak. Size is stated for part of the rows, as once, few or many counts, or as a class when the clone is expanded.

J gene: TRBJ2-2
V gene: TRBV28
clone size: .
D gene: .
CDR3 protein: CASSLWSSTGELFF
CDR3 DNA: TGTGCCAGCAGTTTATGGTCCAGCACCGGGGAGCTGTTTTTT

J gene: TRBJ1-5
V gene: TRBV4-1
clone size: .
D gene: .
CDR3 protein: CASSQDPLKKGNQPQHF
CDR3 DNA: TGCGCCAGCAGCCAAGATCCTCTAAAGAAGGGGAATCAGCCCCAGCATTTT

J gene: TRBJ1-6
V gene: TRBV7-9
clone size: .
D gene: .
CDR3 protein: CASSLKTGSLAPLHF
CDR3 DNA: TGTGCCAGCAGCTTGAAAACAGGGAGTTTGGCACCCCTCCACTTT

J gene: TRBJ1-2
V gene: TRBV19
clone size: once
D gene: .
CDR3 protein: CASRTDSDYGYTF
CDR3 DNA: TGTGCCAGTAGGACGGACAGTGACTATGGCTACACCTTC

J gene: TRBJ2-5
V gene: TRBV18
clone size: .
D gene: TRBD1
CDR3 protein: CASSPEQGAEETQYF
CDR3 DNA: TGTGCCAGCTCACCGGAACAGGGGGCTGAGGAGACCCAGTACTTC

J gene: TRBJ1-4
V gene: TRBV2
clone size: few
D gene: .
CDR3 protein: CATQWGRNEKLFF
CDR3 DNA: TGTGCCACTCAATGGGGGCGTAATGAAAAACTGTTTTTT

J gene: TRBJ2-7
V gene: TRBV15
clone size: .
D gene: .
CDR3 protein: CATSREPGGGWRREQYF
CDR3 DNA: TGTGCCACCAGCAGAGAGCCCGGTGGCGGGTGGCGGCGCGAGCAGTACTTC

J gene: TRBJ1-2
V gene: TRBV27
clone size: .
D gene: .
CDR3 protein: CASSLTGGTNYGYTF
CDR3 DNA: TGTGCCAGCAGTCTAACGGGGGGGACTAACTATGGCTACACCTTC

J gene: TRBJ2-7
V gene: TRBV2
clone size: .
D gene: .
CDR3 protein: CASRPSGKGEQYF
CDR3 DNA: TGTGCCAGCAGACCCTCGGGAAAAGGCGAGCAGTACTTC

J gene: TRBJ1-2
V gene: TRBV2
clone size: .
D gene: .
CDR3 protein: CASRGELGRQRFDYGYTF
CDR3 DNA: TGTGCCAGCAGGGGGGAGCTCGGGAGACAGCGATTCGACTATGGCTACACCTTC

J gene: TRBJ2-7
V gene: TRBV5-4
clone size: .
D gene: .
CDR3 protein: CASSQGGRGYEQYF
CDR3 DNA: TGTGCCAGCAGCCAGGGGGGCAGGGGGTACGAGCAGTACTTC

J gene: TRBJ2-4
V gene: TRBV28
clone size: .
D gene: TRBD2
CDR3 protein: CASSSLAGGRLAKNIQYF
CDR3 DNA: TGTGCCAGCAGTTCGCTAGCGGGGGGGCGGTTAGCCAAAAACATTCAGTACTTC

J gene: TRBJ1-5
V gene: TRBV6-4
clone size: few
D gene: .
CDR3 protein: CASSLTVGQPQHF
CDR3 DNA: TGTGCCAGCAGTTTGACAGTTGGGCAGCCCCAGCATTTT

J gene: TRBJ1-1
V gene: TRBV7-9
clone size: .
D gene: TRBD1
CDR3 protein: CASGPKGTVMDEAFF
CDR3 DNA: TGTGCCAGCGGTCCAAAAGGGACAGTAATGGATGAAGCTTTCTTT

J gene: TRBJ2-7
V gene: TRBV27
clone size: .
D gene: TRBD1
CDR3 protein: CASSLGTASYEQYF
CDR3 DNA: TGTGCCAGCAGTTTGGGGACAGCCTCCTACGAGCAGTACTTC